This T cell receptor (beta chain) was sequenced for a study of CD8+CD57+ T cells in acquired aplastic anemia. The overall study: An average of approximately 3.2 ug of DNA was obtained from sorted CD4+ and CD8+ cells. Whole-study findings and limits: Some 31 shared CD8+ CDR3s appeared highly expressed within patients' immunodominant clones.

Many counts were recorded for this clonotype. The antigen is undetermined. V was shortened by 1 base and J by 7 bases, with 10 bases between the two germline ends. The germline gives CDR1 DFQATT, CDR2 SNEGSKA (reference sequence). This CDR3 comprises 12 residues. Profiling that covered TCR beta VDJ and CDR3 relied on genomic DNA as its template. TCRdb processed the reads anew with MiXCR; each CDR3 protein has one entry. The sample holds 180,000 or so distinct CDR3 sequences, roughly 43% seen once. CD8+CD57+ cell expansion, shown by flow cytometry, had occurred in the patients selected for sequencing. Untreated patients provided the blood samples, with no therapy given before sampling.

The chain has TRBV20-1 and TRBJ1-2; D might be TRBD1 (5 bases). This TCR came from a human donor with aplastic anemia. Sequencing was carried out using sorted CD4+, CD8+, or CD8+CD57+ T cells (not recorded which) from PBMCs. The CDR3 bases are TGCAGTGCTAGAGCGGGGGAGGGTGGCTACACCTTC. Translating gives CSARAGEGGYTF.